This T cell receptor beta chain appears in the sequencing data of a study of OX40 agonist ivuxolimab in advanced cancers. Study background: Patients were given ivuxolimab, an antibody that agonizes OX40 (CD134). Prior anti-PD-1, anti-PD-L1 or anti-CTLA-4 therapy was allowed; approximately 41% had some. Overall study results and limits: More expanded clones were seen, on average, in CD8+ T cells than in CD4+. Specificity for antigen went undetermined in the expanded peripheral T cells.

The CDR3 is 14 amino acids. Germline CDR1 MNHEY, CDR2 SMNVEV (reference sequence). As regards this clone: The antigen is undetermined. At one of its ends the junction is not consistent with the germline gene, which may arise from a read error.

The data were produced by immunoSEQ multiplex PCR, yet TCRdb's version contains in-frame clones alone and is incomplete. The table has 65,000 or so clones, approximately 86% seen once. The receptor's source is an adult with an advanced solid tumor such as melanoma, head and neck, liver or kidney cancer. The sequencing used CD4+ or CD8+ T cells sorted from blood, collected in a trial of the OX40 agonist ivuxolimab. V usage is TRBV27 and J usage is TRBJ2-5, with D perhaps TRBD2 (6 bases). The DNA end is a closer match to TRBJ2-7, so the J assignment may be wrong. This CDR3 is CASREGGRSDEQYF. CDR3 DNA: TGTGCCAGCAGGGAGGGAGGACGCTCCGACGAGCAGTACTTC.